This T cell receptor beta chain was retrieved from a study of early T cells in non-severe SARS-CoV-2 infection. This clonotype was observed many times. Its antigen is unidentified. With 5 bases removed from V and 1 base from J, the gap between germline ends came to 15 bases. The CDR3 covers 16 residues. Germline CDR1 and CDR2: MNHEY and SVGAGI. Individually, cDNA molecules had unique molecular identifiers attached to them. TCRdb used MiXCR to reprocess the 5' RACE reads, holding one entry per CDR3 protein. The sample includes 90,000 to 120,000 distinct CDR3 sequences, over 8.5% seen only once; the top ten take about 8%. General study findings and limits: Matching against VDJdb likely underestimated virus-specific expansions, favoring anti-spike CD8.

The V call is TRBV6-5, the J call TRBJ2-1, with a tentative D call TRBD1 (5 bases). The sequence derives from an adult who was a healthcare worker with PCR-confirmed SARS-CoV-2 infection or an uninfected control (not recorded which). The sample was whole blood. CDR3 coding DNA: TGTGCCAGCAGTGAAATATCGGCAGGGTCCTACAATGAGCAGTTCTTC. Its protein product is CASSEISAGSYNEQFF.